What follows describes a single T cell receptor (beta chain). CDR1 and CDR2 from the germline V gene are SGHDT and YYEEEE. V dropped 4 bases and J dropped 8; count of bases not matched to a gene: 5. The CDR3 is made up of 13 amino acids. This entry belongs to a study of shared clonotypes between healthy human individuals. Study details: The donor group consisted of a couple of women and three men, aged 18 to 49.

The study drew all its donors from Caucasian adults living in Nashville, Tennessee. For genomic DNA, unsorted samples relied on tens of millions of PBMCs. The assay ran at deep level. TCRdb keeps only in-frame clones here, not all; method: immunoSEQ multiplex PCR. The data contain about 520,000 clones, approximately 82% of them singletons. The sample taken for sequencing was PBMCs. The TCR comes from a woman aged 40 to 50 in good health. Some clones in this sample may be carry-over from other donors' samples. This chain links TRBV5-6 with TRBJ1-4; TRBD1 matches 7 bases. The CDR3 DNA reads TGTGCCAGCAGCAAGACAGGGATCGAAAAACTGTTTTTT. Translation: CASSKTGIEKLFF. Full variable domain (outside the CDR3, taken from reference TRBV5-6 and TRBJ1-4): DAGVTQSPTHLIKTRGQQVTLRCSPKSGHDTVSWYQQALGQGPQFIFQYYEEEERQRGNFPDRFSGHQFPNYSSELNVNALLLGDSALYLCASSKTGIEKLFFGSGTQLSVL.